Shown below are 11 T cell receptor beta chains from a single sample sequenced in a study of blood T cell repertoires in COVID-19. Generated by immunoSEQ multiplex PCR, the TCRdb table keeps only in-frame clones and is missing some. The table shows about 100,000 clones, with roughly 79% occurring only once. The sample was peripheral blood. Every receptor here comes from a woman in her seventies with acute or convalescent COVID-19.

J is TRBJ2-3 and V is TRBV5-8; 8 bases map to TRBD1. Germline values: CDR1 SGHTS, CDR2 YDEGEE. This CDR3 has 12 amino acids. The V and J ends lost 3 bases and 8 bases, in that order; junction bases with no gene match: 2. CDR3 nucleotides: TGTGCCAGCAGCTGGGACAGGTTTACGCAGTATTTT. The encoded protein is CASSWDRFTQYF.

The V call is TRBV19, the J call TRBJ1-6, with TRBD1 identical over 7 bases. V shed 5 bases, J shed 5 bases, and the junction held 3 bases outside the gene matches. Germline CDR1 LNHDA, CDR2 SQIVND (reference sequence). This CDR3 contains 14 residues. The CDR3 sequence is CASSPDRNNSPLHF. In DNA form, the CDR3 reads TGTGCCAGTAGTCCGGACAGGAATAATTCACCCCTCCACTTT.

The CDR3 loop reads CASRLAGGEGETQYF. The DNA for the CDR3 is TGTGCCAGCAGACTAGCGGGGGGTGAGGGAGAGACCCAGTACTTC. This chain joins TRBV27 and TRBJ2-5, with TRBD2 identical over 12 bases. This CDR3 spans 15 amino acids. The V segment lost 6 bases and the J segment 4 bases; nucleotides outside the gene matches: 6. Germline V CDR1 and CDR2: MNHEY, SMNVEV (reference sequence).

The chain is built from TRBV7-6 and TRBJ1-1, with no clear D. The CDR3 runs to 14 residues. Looked up from germline, CDR1 is SGHVS and CDR2 is FNYEAQ. V shed 5 bases and J shed 1 base, with 11 bases lying between them. CDR3 region: CASSLNGENTEAFF. The CDR3 DNA sequence: TGTGCCAGCAGCCTTAACGGTGAGAACACTGAAGCTTTCTTT.

The chain carries TRBV5-6 and TRBJ2-5; tentatively, D is TRBD2 (6 bases). The V gene lost 4 bases and the J gene lost 8 bases, with 15 bases spanning the gap. In germline, CDR1 is SGHDT, CDR2 YYEEEE. The CDR3 contains 13 residues. The CDR3 nucleotides read TGTGCCAGCAGCCCGGGACTCGGGGAAACCCAGTACTTC. Amino acid sequence: CASSPGLGETQYF.

The chain links TRBV25-1 to TRBJ1-3, with TRBD1 matching over 9 bases. The V segment lost 4 bases and the J segment 0 bases; nucleotides outside the gene matches: 7. In germline, CDR1 is MGHDK, CDR2 SYGVNS. CDR3 length: 17 residues. CDR3 in DNA: TGTGCCAGCAGTGCTTATACAGGGGGCCTCTCTGGAAACACCATATATTTT. It is translated as CASSAYTGGLSGNTIYF.

The V call is TRBV6-6, the J call TRBJ1-2; 11 bases are a match to TRBD1. Germline values: CDR1 MNHNY, CDR2 SVGAGI (reference sequence). This CDR3 spans 14 amino acids. The ends lost 5 bases at V and 5 bases at J; junction bases unmatched: 4. CDR3 nucleotides: TGTGCCAGCAGTCCGGGACAGGGGGGGTATGGCTACACCTTC. Amino acids: CASSPGQGGYGYTF.

The chain carries TRBV9 and TRBJ1-1, with 7 bases lining up with TRBD1. Per the germline V gene, CDR1 is SGDLS and CDR2 is YYNGEE. The CDR3 is made up of 14 amino acids. Trimming took 4 bases from V and 0 from J; bases not matched to a gene: 3. The CDR3 DNA is TGTGCCAGCAGCATGGGACAGTTGAACACTGAAGCTTTCTTT. This gives the protein CASSMGQLNTEAFF.

The chain carries TRBV19 and TRBJ2-5; D gene ambiguous. The CDR3 spans 14 residues. Trimming left V 1 base short and J 5 bases short, with 11 bases between. Per germline, CDR1 LNHDA and CDR2 SQIVND (reference sequence). The CDR3 is CASSIGAITETQYF. The CDR3 DNA is TGTGCCAGTAGTATAGGTGCGATTACGGAGACCCAGTACTTC. Full variable domain (outside the CDR3, taken from reference TRBV19 and TRBJ2-5): DGGITQSPKYLFRKEGQNVTLSCEQNLNHDAMYWYRQDPGQGLRLIYYSQIVNDFQKGDIAEGYSVSREKKESFPLTVTSAQKNPTAFYLCASSIGAITETQYFGPGTRLLVL.

This clone was observed a single time. V gene TRBV6-2 or TRBV6-3 combines with J gene TRBJ2-7, with 7 bases fitting TRBD1. Trimming cost V 5 bases and J 3 bases; bases outside gene matches: 7. The CDR3 consists of 14 residues. CDR1 MNHEY and CDR2 SVGEGT come from the germline V gene. In DNA, the CDR3 is TGTGCCAGCAGTACCAACAGGGGTGGCTACGAGCAGTACGTC. Translated: CASSTNRGGYEQYV.

V and J are TRBV19 and TRBJ1-4; weak D call: TRBD1 (5 bases). The germline V gene encodes CDR1 LNHDA and CDR2 SQIVND (reference sequence). Trimming left V 6 bases short and J 5 bases short, with 16 bases between. This CDR3 has 15 amino acids. The CDR3 bases are TGTGCCAGTAGGCGGGGCGGATGGGGAAATGAAAAACTGTTTTTT. Its translation: CASRRGGWGNEKLFF.